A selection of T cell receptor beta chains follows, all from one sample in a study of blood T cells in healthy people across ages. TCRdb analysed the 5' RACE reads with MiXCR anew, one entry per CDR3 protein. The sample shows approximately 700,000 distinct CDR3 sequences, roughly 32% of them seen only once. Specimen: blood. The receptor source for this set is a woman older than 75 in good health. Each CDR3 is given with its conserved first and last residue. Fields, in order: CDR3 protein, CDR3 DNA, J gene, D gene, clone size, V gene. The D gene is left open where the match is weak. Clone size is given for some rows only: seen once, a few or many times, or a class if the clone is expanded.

CDR3 protein: CASRETPTYEQYF; CDR3 DNA: TGTGCCAGCAGGGAGACACCCACCTACGAGCAGTACTTC; J gene: TRBJ2-7; D gene: .; clone size: many; V gene: TRBV2
CDR3 protein: CASRIGNGETGERFF; CDR3 DNA: TGCGCCAGCAGGATAGGGAACGGAGAGACCGGGGAGCGGTTTTTT; J gene: TRBJ2-2; D gene: .; clone size: .; V gene: TRBV5-1
CDR3 protein: CASSVATTGGGEQYF; CDR3 DNA: TGTGCCAGCAGCGTAGCTACTACGGGGGGCGGCGAGCAGTACTTC; J gene: TRBJ2-7; D gene: .; clone size: few; V gene: TRBV9
CDR3 protein: CASSDSPARELFF; CDR3 DNA: TGTGCCAGCAGTGACTCCCCTGCGAGGGAGCTGTTTTTT; J gene: TRBJ2-2; D gene: .; clone size: .; V gene: TRBV6-4
CDR3 protein: CSASREEGNQPQHF; CDR3 DNA: TGCAGTGCTAGCCGAGAGGAAGGCAATCAGCCCCAGCATTTT; J gene: TRBJ1-5; D gene: .; clone size: .; V gene: TRBV20-1
CDR3 protein: CASRPGLALSEQFF; CDR3 DNA: TGTGCCAGCAGACCGGGACTAGCCTTGAGTGAGCAGTTCTTC; J gene: TRBJ2-1; D gene: TRBD2; clone size: .; V gene: TRBV14
CDR3 protein: CASSRRAGDTEAFF; CDR3 DNA: TGTGCCAGCAGTCGCAGAGCCGGGGACACTGAAGCTTTCTTT; J gene: TRBJ1-1; D gene: .; clone size: .; V gene: TRBV6-6
CDR3 protein: CASSRTVTTLFDYGYTF; CDR3 DNA: TGCGCCAGCAGCAGGACAGTAACAACTCTCTTCGACTATGGCTACACCTTC; J gene: TRBJ1-2; D gene: .; clone size: many; V gene: TRBV5-1
CDR3 protein: CASSSDRDTGELFF; CDR3 DNA: TGTGCCAGCAGCTCGGACAGGGACACCGGGGAGCTGTTTTTT; J gene: TRBJ2-2; D gene: TRBD1; clone size: .; V gene: TRBV7-2
CDR3 protein: CASSTQSYEQYF; CDR3 DNA: TGTGCCAGCAGTACCCAGTCCTACGAGCAGTACTTC; J gene: TRBJ2-7; D gene: .; clone size: .; V gene: TRBV12-3/TRBV12-4
CDR3 protein: CSASGGRGTEAFF; CDR3 DNA: TGCAGCGCCTCAGGGGGCCGAGGTACTGAAGCTTTCTTT; J gene: TRBJ1-1; D gene: TRBD1; clone size: many; V gene: TRBV29-1
CDR3 protein: CASRRATNEKLFF; CDR3 DNA: TGTGCCAGCCGCAGGGCAACTAATGAAAAACTGTTTTTT; J gene: TRBJ1-4; D gene: .; clone size: many; V gene: TRBV6-5
CDR3 protein: CSASATNSGGFADTQYF; CDR3 DNA: TGCAGTGCTTCCGCCACCAATAGCGGGGGTTTCGCAGATACGCAGTATTTT; J gene: TRBJ2-3; D gene: TRBD2; clone size: many; V gene: TRBV20-1
CDR3 protein: CASERGGDYGYTF; CDR3 DNA: TGTGCCAGCGAAAGGGGTGGGGACTATGGCTACACCTTC; J gene: TRBJ1-2; D gene: .; clone size: few; V gene: TRBV28
CDR3 protein: CASRQALTETQYF; CDR3 DNA: TGCGCCAGCAGGCAAGCCCTCACAGAGACCCAGTACTTC; J gene: TRBJ2-5; D gene: .; clone size: .; V gene: TRBV5-1
CDR3 protein: CASSLGLNNQPQHF; CDR3 DNA: TGCGCCAGCAGCCTCGGACTGAATAATCAGCCCCAGCATTTT; J gene: TRBJ1-5; D gene: .; clone size: few; V gene: TRBV4-1
CDR3 protein: CASSQGTATGGYTF; CDR3 DNA: TGCGCCAGCAGCCAGGGGACAGCCACAGGGGGCTACACCTTC; J gene: TRBJ1-2; D gene: TRBD1; clone size: many; V gene: TRBV5-1
CDR3 protein: CASSYQAGGGTDTQYF; CDR3 DNA: TGTGCCAGCAGCTACCAAGCGGGGGGGGGCACAGATACGCAGTATTTT; J gene: TRBJ2-3; D gene: TRBD2; clone size: .; V gene: TRBV7-9
CDR3 protein: CASSLRDNSYNEQFF; CDR3 DNA: TGTGCCAGTAGTCTCCGGGACAACTCCTACAATGAGCAGTTCTTC; J gene: TRBJ2-1; D gene: .; clone size: many; V gene: TRBV19
CDR3 protein: CSARPFETEFSYEQYF; CDR3 DNA: TGCAGTGCTAGACCTTTTGAGACAGAGTTCTCCTACGAGCAGTACTTC; J gene: TRBJ2-7; D gene: .; clone size: .; V gene: TRBV20-1
CDR3 protein: CASSSGLGPREQFF; CDR3 DNA: TGTGCCAGCAGCTCGGGACTAGGCCCTCGGGAGCAGTTCTTC; J gene: TRBJ2-1; D gene: TRBD2; clone size: many; V gene: TRBV7-2
CDR3 protein: CASSLGWASDSPLHF; CDR3 DNA: TGTGCCAGCAGCTTAGGATGGGCCTCGGATTCACCCCTCCACTTT; J gene: TRBJ1-6; D gene: .; clone size: many; V gene: TRBV7-2
CDR3 protein: CASSYWDSGQETQYF; CDR3 DNA: TGTGCCAGCAGTTACTGGGACTCGGGGCAAGAGACCCAGTACTTC; J gene: TRBJ2-5; D gene: .; clone size: many; V gene: TRBV6-5
CDR3 protein: CSARLGLANQETQYF; CDR3 DNA: TGCAGTGCTAGGCTGGGACTAGCGAACCAAGAGACCCAGTACTTC; J gene: TRBJ2-5; D gene: TRBD2; clone size: many; V gene: TRBV20-1
CDR3 protein: CASSQKVLTVTDTQYF; CDR3 DNA: TGCGCCAGCAGCCAAAAAGTTTTGACAGTCACAGATACGCAGTATTTT; J gene: TRBJ2-3; D gene: .; clone size: many; V gene: TRBV4-1
CDR3 protein: CASSPRGITFHEQFF; CDR3 DNA: TGTGCCAGCAGCCCTAGGGGAATCACCTTTCATGAGCAGTTCTTC; J gene: TRBJ2-1; D gene: .; clone size: many; V gene: TRBV7-9
CDR3 protein: CASSLVSSPHYGYTF; CDR3 DNA: TGTGCCAGCAGCTTAGTCTCCAGTCCCCACTACGGCTACACCTTT; J gene: TRBJ1-2; D gene: .; clone size: .; V gene: TRBV7-9
CDR3 protein: CASSKASDRDVYNQPQHF; CDR3 DNA: TGTGCCAGCAGCAAAGCGTCGGACAGGGACGTATACAATCAGCCCCAGCATTTT; J gene: TRBJ1-5; D gene: .; clone size: .; V gene: TRBV21-1
CDR3 protein: CASSPRVAEAFF; CDR3 DNA: TGTGCCAGCAGCCCACGCGTGGCTGAAGCTTTCTTT; J gene: TRBJ1-1; D gene: .; clone size: many; V gene: TRBV7-9
CDR3 protein: CASSPGTLNEKLFF; CDR3 DNA: TGTGCCAGCAGCCCCGGGACACTGAATGAAAAACTGTTTTTT; J gene: TRBJ1-4; D gene: .; clone size: .; V gene: TRBV5-8
CDR3 protein: CASSRGGVYDEQYF; CDR3 DNA: TGCGCCAGCAGCAGGGGAGGGGTCTACGACGAGCAGTACTTC; J gene: TRBJ2-7; D gene: TRBD2; clone size: many; V gene: TRBV5-1
CDR3 protein: CASSRGTGGNEKLFF; CDR3 DNA: TGCGCCAGCAGCCGGGGGACAGGGGGAAATGAAAAACTGTTTTTT; J gene: TRBJ1-4; D gene: TRBD1; clone size: few; V gene: TRBV5-1
CDR3 protein: CASSPLLRTDTQYF; CDR3 DNA: TGTGCCAGCAGTCCACTCCTCCGCACAGATACGCAGTATTTT; J gene: TRBJ2-3; D gene: .; clone size: many; V gene: TRBV6-5
CDR3 protein: CASRWTLDQPQHF; CDR3 DNA: TGTGCCAGCAGGTGGACATTAGATCAGCCCCAGCATTTT; J gene: TRBJ1-5; D gene: .; clone size: .; V gene: TRBV27
CDR3 protein: CASTTPGQGLDEQYF; CDR3 DNA: TGTGCCAGCACCACCCCGGGACAGGGGCTTGACGAGCAGTACTTC; J gene: TRBJ2-7; D gene: TRBD1; clone size: many; V gene: TRBV6-2/TRBV6-3